This T cell receptor (beta chain) was observed in a study of human T cells and chemical hapten exposure. This clonotype was seen ten or more times. Its antigen is unidentified. Library preparation tagged each individual cDNA molecule with a unique molecular identifier. The authors' processing: A typical sample had some 87,000 TCRs, with roughly 20,000 to 690,600 overall. One entry per CDR3 protein, called by TCRdb with MiXCR from the RACE reads. The V and J calls were not made by the authors but by TCRdb's processing. Of 45,000 or so distinct CDR3 sequences in the sample, 4% to 4.5% are singletons; the top ten hold less than 6%. Trimming took 8 bases from V and 2 from J; bases not matched to a gene: 4. The CDR3 runs 15 residues. CDR1 and CDR2 (germline): MNHEY, SVGAGI. The sample's time point: healthy volunteer bleed at 2 weeks. The authors' total RNA extraction used unfractionated whole blood. Study-wide results and limits: There was no change with DPC sensitization in TCRs above 1 in 1000 frequency.

The chain joins TRBV6-5 to TRBJ1-3; 12 bases line up with TRBD1. The sample was whole blood. The sequence derives from a human donor in good health. Some clones in this sample may be carry-over from other donors' samples. The DNA of the CDR3 is TGTGCCAGCGGGGGGGACAGGGGGCCTGGAAACACCATATATTTT. Translated, it gives CASGGDRGPGNTIYF.